These T cell receptor beta chains were read from a single sample in a study of early T cells in non-severe SARS-CoV-2 infection. A single record per CDR3 protein comes from TCRdb applying MiXCR to the 5' RACE reads. The table lists fewer than 120,000 distinct CDR3 sequences, approximately 12% of them singletons. Here the sequenced sample was whole blood, taken at baseline. Receptors were obtained from an adult who was a healthcare worker with PCR-confirmed SARS-CoV-2 infection or an uninfected control (not recorded which). Both conserved end residues are part of each CDR3. A D gene is named only where the DNA matches it firmly. Some rows have no size entry. The others give once, few or many, or a class for an expanded clone.

abundance | d_gene | j_gene | v_gene | CDR3aa | CDR3nt
many | TRBD1 | TRBJ1-6 | TRBV9 | CASSVEFAGGNSPLHF | TGTGCCAGCAGCGTAGAATTCGCAGGGGGCAATTCACCCCTCCACTTT
many | NA | TRBJ2-7 | TRBV4-1 | CASSQPEGLSARSYEQYF | TGCGCCAGCAGCCAGCCCGAGGGACTTTCAGCTAGGTCCTACGAGCAGTACTTC
many | TRBD2 | TRBJ2-5 | TRBV7-9 | CASSRTGAGRQETQYF | TGTGCCAGCAGCCGCACCGGAGCGGGACGACAAGAGACCCAGTACTTC
NA | NA | TRBJ2-2 | TRBV29-1 | CSVERVNTGELFF | TGCAGCGTTGAGAGGGTGAACACCGGGGAGCTGTTTTTT
NA | TRBD1 | TRBJ2-7 | TRBV18 | CASSVQGASTTYEQYF | TGTGCCAGCTCCGTCCAGGGGGCCTCTACCACCTACGAGCAGTACTTC
NA | NA | TRBJ2-3 | TRBV5-8 | CASSLGKASTDTQYF | TGTGCCAGCAGCTTGGGAAAAGCTAGCACAGATACGCAGTATTTT
many | NA | TRBJ2-1 | TRBV7-9 | CASSPKEGEQFF | TGTGCCAGCAGCCCCAAAGAGGGCGAGCAGTTCTTC
NA | TRBD2 | TRBJ2-5 | TRBV11-2 | CASSLDARTSSETQYF | TGTGCCAGCAGCTTAGATGCGCGGACTAGCAGTGAGACCCAGTACTTC
many | TRBD1 | TRBJ2-2 | TRBV5-4 | CASSLGRDRANTGELFF | TGTGCCAGCAGCTTGGGTCGGGACAGGGCGAACACCGGGGAGCTGTTTTTT
NA | TRBD2 | TRBJ2-7 | TRBV20-1 | CSARKYSSGGGEQYF | TGCAGTGCTAGAAAGTATTCTAGCGGGGGCGGCGAGCAGTACTTC
NA | NA | TRBJ1-2 | TRBV28 | CASSLELGGANYGYTF | TGTGCCAGCAGTTTAGAGCTCGGCGGGGCTAACTATGGCTACACCTTC
few | NA | TRBJ1-1 | TRBV6-5 | CASRFLVALSEAFF | TGTGCCAGTCGGTTTTTAGTGGCGCTTTCTGAAGCTTTCTTT
few | TRBD2 | TRBJ2-1 | TRBV19 | CASSETSGGLYNEQFF | TGTGCCAGTAGTGAGACTAGCGGGGGGCTGTACAATGAGCAGTTCTTC
many | NA | TRBJ2-1 | TRBV5-6 | CASSHVQGEINEQFF | TGTGCCAGCAGCCATGTCCAGGGAGAGATCAATGAGCAGTTCTTC
many | TRBD1 | TRBJ1-6 | TRBV25-1 | CASSITGEASPLHF | TGTGCCAGCAGCATTACAGGGGAGGCTTCACCCCTCCACTTT
many | NA | TRBJ1-3 | TRBV12-5 | CASGLALRGSFAGNTIYF | TGTGCTAGTGGTTTGGCCCTCAGGGGTAGCTTCGCTGGAAACACCATATATTTT
NA | NA | TRBJ2-2 | TRBV7-9 | CASVLGVGPGTGELFF | NA
NA | TRBD1 | TRBJ2-6 | TRBV7-9 | CASSLTGVPSGANVLTF | TGTGCCAGCAGCTTGACAGGGGTCCCCTCTGGGGCCAACGTCCTGACTTTC
few | NA | TRBJ1-5 | TRBV27 | CASSPGRIESQPQHF | TGTGCCAGCAGCCCAGGACGGATAGAGAGTCAGCCCCAGCATTTT
NA | NA | TRBJ2-3 | TRBV11-3 | CASSSSGRRTDTQYF | TGTGCCAGCAGCTCCTCGGGGAGACGCACAGATACGCAGTATTTT
NA | NA | TRBJ2-1 | TRBV7-3 | CASSYDSSSYNEQFF | TGTGCCAGCAGCTACGACTCGAGCTCCTACAATGAGCAGTTCTTC
few | NA | TRBJ1-1 | TRBV14 | CASSQDRVVNTEAFF | TGTGCCAGCAGCCAAGATCGAGTGGTGAACACTGAAGCTTTCTTT
many | TRBD2 | TRBJ2-1 | TRBV28 | CASSSVGGLQNEQFF | TGTGCCAGCAGTTCTGTGGGAGGGTTACAGAATGAGCAGTTCTTC
few | NA | TRBJ1-2 | TRBV4-1 | CASSQASVDSSNYGYTF | TGCGCCAGCAGCCAAGCGTCAGTAGACAGTTCTAACTATGGCTACACCTTC
few | NA | TRBJ1-3 | TRBV6-6 | CASSPLPGTSSGNTIYF | TGTGCCAGCAGCCCTCTTCCGGGGACCAGCTCTGGAAACACCATATATTTT
NA | TRBD2 | TRBJ2-1 | TRBV10-3 | CAISADTSGSSYNEQFF | TGTGCCATCAGTGCCGACACTAGCGGTAGCTCCTACAATGAGCAGTTCTTC
NA | NA | TRBJ1-1 | TRBV6-5 | CASSYLSDSTEAFF | TGTGCCAGCAGTTACTTGTCCGATTCCACTGAAGCTTTCTTT
few | NA | TRBJ2-5 | TRBV5-6 | CASSLVGRGRGETQYF | TGTGCCAGCAGCTTGGTGGGAAGGGGGAGAGGAGAGACCCAGTACTTC
many | NA | TRBJ1-2 | TRBV2 | CASSLSEIPNYGYTF | TGTGCCAGCAGTTTGAGTGAGATACCTAACTATGGCTACACCTTC
few | NA | TRBJ1-1 | TRBV10-3 | CAIRERDRGEGGEAFF | TGTGCCATCAGGGAGAGGGACCGAGGGGAGGGCGGTGAAGCTTTCTTT
NA | TRBD2 | TRBJ2-3 | TRBV29-1 | CSVDGGEDTQYF | TGCAGCGTTGACGGGGGGGAAGATACGCAGTATTTT
few | NA | TRBJ1-6 | TRBV6-1 | CASNFGVGSPLHF | TGTGCCAGCAACTTCGGCGTTGGTTCACCCCTCCACTTT
NA | NA | TRBJ1-2 | TRBV7-3 | CASSLMGGHSNYGYTF | TGTGCCAGCAGCTTAATGGGGGGCCACTCCAACTATGGCTACACCTTC
few | NA | TRBJ2-7 | TRBV18 | CASSPPVSYEQYF | TGTGCCAGCTCACCACCGGTCTCCTACGAGCAGTACTTC
NA | NA | TRBJ2-7 | TRBV7-9 | CASSLRGGTTYEQYF | TGTGCCAGCAGCCTCAGGGGGGGGACTACCTACGAGCAGTACTTC
few | TRBD1 | TRBJ2-7 | TRBV5-4 | CASSRDRAGAIYEQYF | TGTGCCAGCAGCCGTGACAGGGCCGGAGCGATCTACGAGCAGTACTTC
NA | NA | TRBJ2-1 | TRBV7-9 | CASSLTEEGDEQFF | TGTGCCAGCAGCCTCACCGAAGAGGGTGATGAGCAGTTCTTC
NA | NA | TRBJ1-1 | TRBV5-4 | CASSWWGTEAFF | TGTGCCAGCAGCTGGTGGGGGACTGAAGCTTTCTTT
many | NA | TRBJ1-5 | TRBV6-6 | CASSYGDRSNQPQHF | TGTGCCAGCAGTTACGGGGACCGTAGCAATCAGCCCCAGCATTTT
few | TRBD1 | TRBJ1-5 | TRBV5-1 | CASSLEGQPPQHF | TGCGCCAGCAGCTTGGAGGGACAGCCGCCCCAGCATTTT
many | NA | TRBJ1-1 | TRBV6-6 | CASSYEGGTEAFF | TGTGCCAGCAGTTACGAGGGCGGAACTGAAGCTTTCTTT
NA | TRBD1 | TRBJ1-2 | TRBV12-3/TRBV12-4 | CASSGQGAGGYTF | TGTGCCAGCAGTGGACAGGGGGCGGGAGGCTACACCTTC
many | NA | TRBJ1-2 | TRBV2 | CASSEVGVSGPNYGYTF | TGTGCCAGCAGTGAAGTTGGGGTGTCGGGTCCTAACTATGGCTACACCTTC
few | TRBD1 | TRBJ1-2 | TRBV4-1 | CASSSRTGGNYGYTF | TGCGCCAGCAGCAGCCGGACAGGGGGCAACTATGGCTACACCTTC
few | TRBD1 | TRBJ2-7 | TRBV6-5 | CASSYNTGVSYEQYF | TGTGCCAGCAGTTACAATACAGGGGTCTCCTACGAGCAGTACTTC
few | TRBD1 | TRBJ2-1 | TRBV28 | CASSFRTGNEQFF | TGTGCCAGCAGTTTCCGGACAGGGAATGAGCAGTTCTTC
NA | NA | TRBJ1-1 | TRBV6-1 | CASSGLENTEAFF | TGTGCCAGCAGTGGCCTAGAGAACACTGAAGCTTTCTTT
NA | NA | TRBJ2-1 | TRBV18 | CASSPPGGLTYNEQFF | TGTGCCAGCTCACCTCCCGGGGGGCTGACCTACAATGAGCAGTTCTTC
few | TRBD2 | TRBJ2-2 | TRBV28 | CASFRLAGKTGELFF | TGTGCCAGCTTCCGACTAGCGGGAAAGACCGGGGAGCTGTTTTTT
few | TRBD2 | TRBJ2-2 | TRBV12-3/TRBV12-4 | CASSPRDYRSTGELFF | TGTGCCAGCAGCCCCCGGGACTACCGTAGCACCGGGGAGCTGTTTTTT
few | TRBD1 | TRBJ2-4 | TRBV12-3/TRBV12-4 | CASSPGQGEHF | TGTGCCAGCAGCCCTGGACAGGGCGAGCACTTC
few | TRBD1 | TRBJ2-5 | TRBV24-1 | CATGRTGDAETQYF | TGTGCCACCGGGAGGACAGGGGACGCGGAGACCCAGTACTTC
NA | NA | TRBJ1-2 | TRBV3-1 | CASSPWTVDYGYTF | TGTGCCAGCAGCCCCTGGACAGTGGACTATGGCTACACCTTC
many | NA | TRBJ1-1 | TRBV5-1 | CASSSRGDTEAFF | TGCGCCAGCAGCTCCCGGGGGGACACTGAAGCTTTCTTT
many | NA | TRBJ2-1 | TRBV6-1 | CASSELLEFF | TGTGCCAGCAGTGAACTGCTAGAGTTCTTC
few | TRBD1 | TRBJ1-1 | TRBV6-1 | CASSSRRTGEAFF | TGTGCCAGCTCCTCGCGACGGACAGGGGAAGCTTTCTTT
NA | NA | TRBJ1-2 | TRBV4-1 | CASSQDWDGRNYGYTF | TGCGCCAGCAGCCAAGACTGGGACGGCCGCAACTATGGCTACACCTTC
NA | NA | TRBJ1-4 | TRBV7-9 | CASSFTGNEKLFF | TGTGCCAGCAGCTTTACAGGGAATGAAAAACTGTTTTTT
NA | NA | TRBJ2-5 | TRBV7-9 | CASSQPGLETQYF | TGTGCCAGCAGCCAACCCGGACTGGAGACCCAGTACTTC